The table lists the clone carrying this T cell receptor (beta chain) with many counts. Unique molecular identifiers were incorporated into the prepared TCRbeta library. TCRdb analysed the PCR reads with MiXCR anew, one entry per CDR3 protein. The top ten hold roughly 5.5% of the sample, which has approximately 390,000 distinct CDR3 sequences, 11% seen once. This entry comes from a study of T-cell reconstitution after alpha-beta-depleted transplantation in children. Looked up from germline, CDR1 is ENHRY and CDR2 is SYGVKD. The CDR3 sequence is 13 residues long. The V end lost 2 bases, the J end lost 13 bases, and 15 bases lay between the germline ends.

Specimen: PBMCs from the stem cell graft donor, collected from the stem cell graft. This chain connects TRBV10-3 to TRBJ1-5; a possible D gene is TRBD1 (6 bases). The receptor was derived from a human donor who donated a stem cell graft to a child with acute myeloid leukemia. The CDR3 loop reads CAISEQIPGQQHF. The DNA of the CDR3 is TGTGCCATCAGTGAGCAAATACCGGGACAACAGCATTTT.